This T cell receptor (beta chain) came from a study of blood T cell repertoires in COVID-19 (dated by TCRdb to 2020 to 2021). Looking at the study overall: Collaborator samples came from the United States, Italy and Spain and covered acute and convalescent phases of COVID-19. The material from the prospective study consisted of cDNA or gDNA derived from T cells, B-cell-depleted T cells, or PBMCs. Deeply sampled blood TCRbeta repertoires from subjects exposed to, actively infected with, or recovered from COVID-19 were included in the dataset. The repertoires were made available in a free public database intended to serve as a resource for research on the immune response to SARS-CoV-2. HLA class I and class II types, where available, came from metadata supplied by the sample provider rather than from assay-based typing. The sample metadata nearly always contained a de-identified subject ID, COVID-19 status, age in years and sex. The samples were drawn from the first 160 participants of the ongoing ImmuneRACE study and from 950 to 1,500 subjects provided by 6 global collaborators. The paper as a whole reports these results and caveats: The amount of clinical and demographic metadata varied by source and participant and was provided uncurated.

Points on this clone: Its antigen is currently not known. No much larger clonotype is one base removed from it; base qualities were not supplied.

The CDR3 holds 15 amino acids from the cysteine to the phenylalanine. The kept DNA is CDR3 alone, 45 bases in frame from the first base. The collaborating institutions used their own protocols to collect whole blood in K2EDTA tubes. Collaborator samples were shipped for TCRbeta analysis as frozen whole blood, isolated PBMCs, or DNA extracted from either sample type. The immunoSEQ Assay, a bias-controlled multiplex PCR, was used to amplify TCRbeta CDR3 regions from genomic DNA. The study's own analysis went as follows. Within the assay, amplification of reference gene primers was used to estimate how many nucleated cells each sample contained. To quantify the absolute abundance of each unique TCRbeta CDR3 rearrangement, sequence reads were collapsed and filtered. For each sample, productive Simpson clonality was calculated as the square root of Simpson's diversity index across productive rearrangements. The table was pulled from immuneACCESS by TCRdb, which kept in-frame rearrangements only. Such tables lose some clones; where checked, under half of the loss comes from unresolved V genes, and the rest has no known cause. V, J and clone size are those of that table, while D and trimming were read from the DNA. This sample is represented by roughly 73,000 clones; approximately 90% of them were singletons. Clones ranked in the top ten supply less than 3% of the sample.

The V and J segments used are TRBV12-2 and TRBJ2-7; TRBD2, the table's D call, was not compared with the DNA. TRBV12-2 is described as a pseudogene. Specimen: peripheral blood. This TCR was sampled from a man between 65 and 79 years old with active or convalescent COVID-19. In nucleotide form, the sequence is TGTGCAAGTCGCTTACACGGGAGGGTCCACTACGAGCAGTACTTC. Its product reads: CASRLHGRVHYEQYF.